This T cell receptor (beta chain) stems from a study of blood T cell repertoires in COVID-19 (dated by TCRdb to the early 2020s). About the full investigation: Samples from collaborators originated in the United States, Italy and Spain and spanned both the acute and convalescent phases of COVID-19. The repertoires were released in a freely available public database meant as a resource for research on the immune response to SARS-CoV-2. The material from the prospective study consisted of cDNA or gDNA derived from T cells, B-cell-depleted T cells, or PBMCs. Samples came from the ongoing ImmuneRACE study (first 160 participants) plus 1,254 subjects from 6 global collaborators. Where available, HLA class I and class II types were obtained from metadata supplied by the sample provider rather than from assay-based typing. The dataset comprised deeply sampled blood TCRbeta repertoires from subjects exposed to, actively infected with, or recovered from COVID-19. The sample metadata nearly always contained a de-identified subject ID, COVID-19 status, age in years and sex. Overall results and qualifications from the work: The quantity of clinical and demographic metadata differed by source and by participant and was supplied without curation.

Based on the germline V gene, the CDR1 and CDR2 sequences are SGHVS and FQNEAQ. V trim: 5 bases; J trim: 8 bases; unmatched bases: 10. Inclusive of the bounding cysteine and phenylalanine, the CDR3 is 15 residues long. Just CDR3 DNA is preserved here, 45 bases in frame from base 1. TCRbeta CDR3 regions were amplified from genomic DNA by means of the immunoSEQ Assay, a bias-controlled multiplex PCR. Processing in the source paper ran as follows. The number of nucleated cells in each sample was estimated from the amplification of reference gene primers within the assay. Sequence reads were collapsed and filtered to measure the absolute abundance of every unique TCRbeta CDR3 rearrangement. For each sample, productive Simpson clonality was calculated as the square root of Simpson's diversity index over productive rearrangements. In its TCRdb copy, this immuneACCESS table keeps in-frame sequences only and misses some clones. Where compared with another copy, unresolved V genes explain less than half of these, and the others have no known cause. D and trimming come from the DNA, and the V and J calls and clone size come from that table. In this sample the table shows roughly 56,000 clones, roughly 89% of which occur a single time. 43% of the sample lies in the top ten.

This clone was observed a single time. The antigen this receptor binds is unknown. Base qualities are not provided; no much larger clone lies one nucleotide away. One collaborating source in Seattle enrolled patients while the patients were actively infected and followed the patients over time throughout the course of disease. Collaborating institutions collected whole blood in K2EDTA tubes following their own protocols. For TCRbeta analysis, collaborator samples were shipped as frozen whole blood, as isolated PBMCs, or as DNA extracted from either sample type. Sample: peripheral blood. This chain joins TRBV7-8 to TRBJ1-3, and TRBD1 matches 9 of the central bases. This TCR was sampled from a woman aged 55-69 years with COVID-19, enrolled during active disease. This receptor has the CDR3 CASSPSAGTGYTIYF. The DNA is TGTGCCAGCAGCCCCTCGGCCGGGACAGGGTACACCATATATTTT.